This T cell receptor (beta chain) was identified in a study of PD-L1 blockade in urothelial cancer. Study background: The median number of T cells present in blood samples was about 140,000. Study findings and constraints: Durable-benefit patients expanded tumor-associated blood clones more at 3 weeks.

To note about this clone: The antigen remains unidentified.

The V and J ends lost 2 bases and 7 bases, in that order; junction bases with no gene match: 13. Germline values: CDR1 KGHSH, CDR2 LQKENI. The CDR3 runs to 17 residues. Each patient gave between 1 and 8 samples, pretreatment and on-treatment. Only in-frame clones appear in the TCRdb table, and some are missing; sequencing was by immunoSEQ multiplex PCR. The repertoire has roughly 100,000 clones, approximately 85% of them found once; the top ten carry 2.4%. Specimen: PBMCs, collected around atezolizumab (anti-PD-L1) treatment. The receptor comes from a man in his fifties with urothelial cancer. The V call is TRBV18, the J call TRBJ1-4; 7 positions agree with TRBD1. CDR3 DNA sequence: TGTGCCAGCTCACCATCCAACAGGGGTGTTGGTCTTGAAAAACTGTTTTTT. It encodes CASSPSNRGVGLEKLFF.